Presented here are 9 T cell receptor beta chains from one specimen sequenced in a study of T cell clonotyping in hematopoietic cell transplantation. Assay: immunoSEQ multiplex PCR; the TCRdb copy retains only in-frame clones and omits some. The sample lists 37,000 or so clones; around 90% were seen once. Sequenced sample: peripheral blood mononuclear cells. Receptor source: a middle-aged woman in good health. Some clones in this sample may be carry-over from other donors' samples.

The V gene is TRBV5-1, the J gene TRBJ1-1; 9 nucleotides align to TRBD1. Germline V lookup: CDR1 SGHRS, CDR2 YFSETQ. With V trimmed by 3 bases and J by 11 bases, 11 bases remained unmatched. The CDR3 has 14 residues. CDR3 sequence: CASSSLQDRGDAFF. In DNA, the CDR3 is TGCGCCAGCAGCTCCCTCCAGGACAGGGGAGATGCTTTCTTT.

The chain is built from TRBV7-9 and TRBJ1-1, with 7 nucleotides matching TRBD1. The CDR3 extends over 13 amino acids. J was trimmed by 7 bases and V by 5 bases; bases with no gene match: 7. Per the germline V gene, CDR1 is SEHNR and CDR2 is FQNEAQ (reference sequence). For the CDR3, the DNA is TGTGCCAGCAGCGATGGGACAGCCGTTGAAGCTTTCTTT. Its translation is CASSDGTAVEAFF. Combining the CDR3 with reference TRBV7-9 and TRBJ1-1 gives the whole variable domain DTGVSQNPRHKITKRGQNVTFRCDPISEHNRLYWYRQTLGQGPEFLTYFQNEAQLEKSRLLSDRFSAERPKGSFSTLEIQRTEQGDSAMYLCASSDGTAVEAFFGQGTRLTVV.

This clone came up once. This rearrangement joins TRBV5-5 to TRBJ1-1; 7 bases agree with TRBD1. Germline V gene sequence: CDR1 SGHKS, CDR2 YYEKEE (reference sequence). The CDR3 is 13 residues long. V was clipped by 3 bases and J by 7 bases; unmatched bases: 6. CDR3 residues: CASSWAGDSEAFF. The CDR3 nucleotides are TGTGCCAGCAGCTGGGCGGGGGACAGTGAAGCTTTCTTT.

This clone appeared once. The CDR3, as DNA: TGCGCCAGCAGCTTGGACGGTATCCCTAGCACAGATACGCAGTATTTT. It yields the protein CASSLDGIPSTDTQYF. The chain has TRBV5-1 and TRBJ2-3; D not resolved. CDR1 is SGHRS and CDR2 is YFSETQ in the germline V gene. The CDR3 runs 16 residues. V was shortened by 0 bases and J by 0 bases, with 11 bases between the two germline ends.

This clone was counted only a few times. The chain's CDR3 is CASSPQGDAGANVLTF. The CDR3 DNA follows: TGTGCCAGCAGCCCCCAGGGGGATGCTGGGGCCAACGTCCTGACTTTC. The V call is TRBV7-2, the J call TRBJ2-6; 7 positions match TRBD1. This CDR3 comprises 16 residues. Germline assignment: CDR1 SGHTA and CDR2 FQGNSA. V trimming: 5 bases; J trimming: 2 bases; junction bases outside the gene matches: 6.

This clone was counted a few times. The CDR3 region has the DNA TGTGCCAGTAGAATCGGGACAGAGCAGTATTTT. Translating gives CASRIGTEQYF. The chain carries TRBV19 and TRBJ2-3; the match to TRBD1 covers 7 bases. This CDR3 is 11 amino acids long. J lost 11 bases, V lost 6 bases, and 5 bases had no gene match. Germline V gene lookup returns CDR1 LNHDA and CDR2 SQIVND (reference sequence).

The rearrangement uses TRBV5-1 and TRBJ2-2, with 8 bases fitting TRBD1. The germline CDR1 and CDR2 sequences are SGHRS and YFSETQ. The junction had 4 bases not matched to a gene; V was cut back by 4 bases and J by 2 bases. The CDR3 totals 15 residues. The CDR3 bases are TGCGCCAGCAGCCCCGGGACAGGTAACACCGGGGAGCTGTTTTTT. This gives the protein CASSPGTGNTGELFF.

This sequence joins TRBV11-1 and TRBJ2-5, with 11 bases matching TRBD1. The CDR3 is 16 residues long. Looked up from germline, CDR1 is SGHAT and CDR2 is FQDESV (reference sequence). With 5 bases clipped from V and 5 bases from J, the junction kept 10 bases outside the gene matches. The CDR3 DNA reads TGTGCCAGCAGCAACATTCGGACAGGGGGCGCGGAGACCCAGTACTTC. It codes for CASSNIRTGGAETQYF. The whole variable domain, remainder taken from reference TRBV11-1 and TRBJ2-5, is EAEVAQSPRYKITEKSQAVAFWCDPISGHATLYWYRQILGQGPELLVQFQDESVVDDSQLPKDRFSAERLKGVDSTLKIQPAELGDSAMYLCASSNIRTGGAETQYFGPGTRLLVL.

DNA of the CDR3: TGTGCCAGCAGCTTAGCGGGGGACAGGGTCAATGAAAAACTGTTTTTT. Its translation is CASSLAGDRVNEKLFF. The chain is built from TRBV13 and TRBJ1-4; 9 nucleotides align to TRBD1. CDR1 is PRHDT, CDR2 FYEKMQ, per germline (reference sequence). With V trimmed by 1 base and J by 5 bases, 5 bases remained unmatched. The CDR3 spans 16 residues.